This T cell receptor (beta chain) derives from a study of glioma-infiltrating T cells. Using RNA template, CDR3s of TCR alpha and beta were amplified with iRepertoire arm-PCR. For one-step reverse transcription and amplification, 100-400 ng of tissue mRNA or PBMC total RNA was used. Via MiXCR, TCRdb re-called the multiplex PCR reads, giving one row per CDR3 protein. The repertoire has 150,000 or so distinct CDR3 sequences, about two fifths of them found once; the top ten carry roughly 20%. About this clonotype: Its antigen is not identified.

The study's findings and limits: Non-neoplastic patients had below-expected tissue-blood divergence, while all gliomas exceeded expectation.

This CDR3 is 18 amino acids long. V was clipped by 4 bases and J by 0 bases, with 20 bases between them. Input material: glioma tissue, nonneoplastic brain tissue, or PBMCs (not recorded which). This sequence originates from a human donor with low-grade glioma or glioblastoma, undergoing nonglioma brain surgery, or in good health (not recorded which). This chain links TRBV12-3 or TRBV12-4 with TRBJ2-3; either TRBD1 or TRBD2 may supply D (5 bases each). This CDR3 reads CASSSLKPGRRSTDTQYF. CDR3 bases: TGTGCCAGCAGTTCCTTGAAACCGGGACGACGAAGCACAGATACGCAGTATTTT.